Below are 3 T cell receptor beta chains sequenced from a single sample in a study of shared clonotypes between healthy human individuals. Sequencing used immunoSEQ multiplex PCR; TCRdb keeps in-frame clones, though not all of them. Here the sample spans over 2 million clones, less than 95% being singletons. Sequenced: naive CD4+ T cells from PBMCs. Noted subset: CD45RA+ positively selected. These TCRs come from a man aged 18 to 30 in good health. Some clones in this sample may be carry-over from other donors' samples.

This clone has just one count. This chain joins TRBV5-1 and TRBJ2-1; 10 positions agree with TRBD2. Germline-derived CDR1 and CDR2 are SGHRS and YFSETQ. V lost 4 bases and J lost 0; bases outside the gene matches: 10. The CDR3 spans 18 residues. CDR3 residues: CASSPPGASGSSYNEQFF. The DNA for the CDR3 is TGCGCCAGCAGCCCTCCCGGCGCTAGCGGGAGCTCCTACAATGAGCAGTTCTTC.

The chain links TRBV6-5 to TRBJ2-2, with D perhaps TRBD1 or TRBD2 (5 bases each). CDR1 MNHEY and CDR2 SVGAGI come from the germline V gene. This CDR3 has 16 amino acids. Trimming took off 4 bases at V and 1 base at J, with 13 bases between the two ends. CDR3 coding DNA: TGTGCCAGCAGTTCGGGGCTGAGGAGGAACACCGGGGAGCTGTTTTTT. Protein product: CASSSGLRRNTGELFF.

The DNA for the CDR3 is TGTGCCAGCAGTGAAGGGCTTGGGGCCAACGTCCTGACTTTC. This gives the protein CASSEGLGANVLTF. This chain joins TRBV6-1 and TRBJ2-6, with unresolved D. The V gene lost 1 base and the J gene lost 3 bases, with 4 bases spanning the gap. CDR3 size: 14 residues. CDR1 and CDR2 from the germline V gene are MNHNS and SASEGT.